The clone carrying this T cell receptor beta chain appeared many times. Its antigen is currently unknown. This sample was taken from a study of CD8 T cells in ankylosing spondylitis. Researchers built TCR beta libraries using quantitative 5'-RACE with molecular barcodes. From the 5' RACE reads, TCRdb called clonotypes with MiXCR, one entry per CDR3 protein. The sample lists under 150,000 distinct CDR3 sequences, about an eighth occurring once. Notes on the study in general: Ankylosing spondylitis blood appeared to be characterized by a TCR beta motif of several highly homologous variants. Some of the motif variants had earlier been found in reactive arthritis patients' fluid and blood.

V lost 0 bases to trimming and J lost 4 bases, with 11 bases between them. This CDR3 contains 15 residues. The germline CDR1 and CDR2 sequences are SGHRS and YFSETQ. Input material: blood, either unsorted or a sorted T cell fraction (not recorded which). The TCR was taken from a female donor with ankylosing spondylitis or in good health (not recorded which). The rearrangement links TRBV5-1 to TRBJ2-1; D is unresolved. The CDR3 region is CASSLVGSTYNEQFF. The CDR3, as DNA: TGCGCCAGCAGCTTGGTAGGCAGTACTTACAATGAGCAGTTCTTC.